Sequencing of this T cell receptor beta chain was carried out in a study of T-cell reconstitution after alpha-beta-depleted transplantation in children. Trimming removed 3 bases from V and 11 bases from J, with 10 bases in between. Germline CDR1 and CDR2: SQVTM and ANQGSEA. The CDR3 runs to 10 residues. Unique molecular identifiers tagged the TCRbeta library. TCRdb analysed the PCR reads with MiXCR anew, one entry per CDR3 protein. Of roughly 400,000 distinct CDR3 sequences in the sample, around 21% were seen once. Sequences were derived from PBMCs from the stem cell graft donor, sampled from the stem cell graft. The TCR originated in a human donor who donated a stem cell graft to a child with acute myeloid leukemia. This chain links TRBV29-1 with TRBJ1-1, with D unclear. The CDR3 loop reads CSVEVLVAFF. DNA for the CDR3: TGCAGCGTTGAGGTTTTGGTGGCTTTCTTT.